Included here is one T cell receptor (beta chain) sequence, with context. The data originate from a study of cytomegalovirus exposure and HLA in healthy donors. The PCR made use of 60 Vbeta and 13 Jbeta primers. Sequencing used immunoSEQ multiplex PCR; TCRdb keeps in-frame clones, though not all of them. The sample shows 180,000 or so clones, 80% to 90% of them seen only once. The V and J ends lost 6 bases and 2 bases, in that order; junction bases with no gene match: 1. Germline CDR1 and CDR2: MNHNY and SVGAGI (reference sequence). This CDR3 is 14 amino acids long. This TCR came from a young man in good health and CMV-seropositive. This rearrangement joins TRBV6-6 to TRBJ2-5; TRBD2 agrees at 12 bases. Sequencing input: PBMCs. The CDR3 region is CASRGLAGQETQYF. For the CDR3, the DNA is TGTGCCAGCAGAGGACTAGCGGGGCAAGAGACCCAGTACTTC.